A single count supports the clone carrying this TCR beta chain. As yet, its antigen is unknown. Trimming pared 1 base from V and 2 bases from J, leaving 15 bases between. This CDR3 is built from 16 residues. The germline V gene encodes CDR1 DFQATT and CDR2 SNEGSKA (reference sequence). TCRdb re-derived calls from the reads in MiXCR, one entry per CDR3 protein. Found here are roughly 200,000 distinct CDR3 sequences, about 40% of them singletons; the top ten hold approximately 60%. The data were taken from a study of T cell repertoires in cytomegalovirus infection. The V gene is TRBV20-1, the J gene TRBJ2-1; the D is unclear. This specimen consisted of CD8+ T cells from cultured PBMCs, obtained from culture after CMV antigen stimulation. This receptor was obtained from a human donor in good health (CMV status not recorded). Some clones in this sample may be carry-over from other donors' samples. DNA for the CDR3: TGCAGTGCTAGAGGTGGGCCTGGGCGAACCTACAATGAGCAGTTCTTC. It translates to CSARGGPGRTYNEQFF.